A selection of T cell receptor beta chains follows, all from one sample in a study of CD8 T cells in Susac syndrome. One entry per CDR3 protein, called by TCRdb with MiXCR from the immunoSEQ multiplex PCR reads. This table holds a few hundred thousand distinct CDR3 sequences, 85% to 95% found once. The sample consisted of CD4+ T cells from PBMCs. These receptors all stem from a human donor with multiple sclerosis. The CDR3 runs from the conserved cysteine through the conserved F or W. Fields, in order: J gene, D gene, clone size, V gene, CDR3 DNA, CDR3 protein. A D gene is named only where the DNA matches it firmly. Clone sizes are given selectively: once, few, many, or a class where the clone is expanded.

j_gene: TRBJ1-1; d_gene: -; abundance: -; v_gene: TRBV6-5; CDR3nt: TGTGCCAGCAGTTCATCCAGGGGGAACACTGAAGCTTTCTTT; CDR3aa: CASSSSRGNTEAFF
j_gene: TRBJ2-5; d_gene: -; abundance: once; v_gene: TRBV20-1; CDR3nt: TGCAGTGCTAGTCGGCCAGCAGCGGGCGGGGAGACCCAGTACTTC; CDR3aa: CSASRPAAGGETQYF
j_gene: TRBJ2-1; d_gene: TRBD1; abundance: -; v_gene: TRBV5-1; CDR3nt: TGCGCCAGCAGCTTGGAGGGGGCCGGTACCTACAATGAGCAGTTCTTC; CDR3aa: CASSLEGAGTYNEQFF
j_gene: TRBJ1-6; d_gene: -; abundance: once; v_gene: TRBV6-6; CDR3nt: TGTGCCAGCAGTTCCGCCCTCAATTCACCCCTCCACTTT; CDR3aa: CASSSALNSPLHF
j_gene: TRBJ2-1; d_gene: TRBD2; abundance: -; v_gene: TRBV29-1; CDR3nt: TGCAGCGTTGGACTAGCGGGAGGGGGTGAGCAGTTCTTC; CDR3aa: CSVGLAGGGEQFF
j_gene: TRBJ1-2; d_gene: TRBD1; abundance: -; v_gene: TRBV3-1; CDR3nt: TGTGCCAGCAGCCAAGAACAGACAGGGGGCGTTTATGGCTACACCTTC; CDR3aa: CASSQEQTGGVYGYTF
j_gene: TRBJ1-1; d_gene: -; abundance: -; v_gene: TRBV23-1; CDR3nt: TGCGCCAGCAGTCTAGGGACTCGAAGGGGGGCGGGTTGTCATGACACTGAAGCTTTCTTT; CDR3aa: CASSLGTRRGAGCHDTEAFF
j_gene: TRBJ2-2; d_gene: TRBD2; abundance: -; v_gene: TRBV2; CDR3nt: TGTGCCAGCAGTGAAGCGCTTCGTGGCGGGAGCGGGGAGCTGTTTTTT; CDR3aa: CASSEALRGGSGELFF
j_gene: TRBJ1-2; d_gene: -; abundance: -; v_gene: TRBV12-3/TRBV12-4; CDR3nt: TGTGCCAGCAGTCCCCGAACATATGGCTACACCTTC; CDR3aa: CASSPRTYGYTF
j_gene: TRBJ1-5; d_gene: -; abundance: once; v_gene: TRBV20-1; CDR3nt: TGCAGTGCTAGCAAGGGGGGGACGCAGCCCCAGCATTTT; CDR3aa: CSASKGGTQPQHF
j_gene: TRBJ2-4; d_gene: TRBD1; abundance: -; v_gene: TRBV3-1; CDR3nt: TGTGCCAGCAGCGGAAGACAGGGAGCCAAAAACATTCAGTACTTC; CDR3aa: CASSGRQGAKNIQYF
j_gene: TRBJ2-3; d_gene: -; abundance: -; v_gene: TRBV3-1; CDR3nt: TGTGCCAGCAGCCAAGAGGCTATCCCGGATACGCAGTATTTT; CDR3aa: CASSQEAIPDTQYF
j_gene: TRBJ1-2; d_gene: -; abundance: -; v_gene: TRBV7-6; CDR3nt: TGTGCCAGCAGCTTCGGGCAGACTGGGGCCTATGGCTACACCTTC; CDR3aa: CASSFGQTGAYGYTF
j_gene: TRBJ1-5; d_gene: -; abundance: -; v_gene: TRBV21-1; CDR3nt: TGTGCCAGCAGCACTACCGGGACAGAAATCACCTATAGCAATCAGCCCCAGCATTTT; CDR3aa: CASSTTGTEITYSNQPQHF
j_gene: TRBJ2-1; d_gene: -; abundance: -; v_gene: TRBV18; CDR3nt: TGTGCCAGCTCACCCGAGGGGCTGACAAGGGACAATGAGCAGTTCTTC; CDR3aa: CASSPEGLTRDNEQFF
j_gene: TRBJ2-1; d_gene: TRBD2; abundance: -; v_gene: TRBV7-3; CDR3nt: TGTGCCAGCAGCTTAGGACTAGCGGGGGGGCGGGAGCAGTTCTTC; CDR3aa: CASSLGLAGGREQFF
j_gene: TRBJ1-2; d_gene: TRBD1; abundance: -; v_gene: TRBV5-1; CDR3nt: TGCGCCAGCAGCTTGGAAGCAGGGGGCTACGGCTACACCTTC; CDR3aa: CASSLEAGGYGYTF
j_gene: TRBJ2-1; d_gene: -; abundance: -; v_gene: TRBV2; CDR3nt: TGTGCCAGCAAGAGCAGGTCAACCTACAATGAGCAGTTCTTC; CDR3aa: CASKSRSTYNEQFF
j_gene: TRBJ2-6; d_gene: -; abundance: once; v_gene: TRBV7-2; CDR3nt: TGTGCCAGCAGCGGATACGCAGGCGGTACCGGGGCCAACGTCCTGACTTTC; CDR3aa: CASSGYAGGTGANVLTF
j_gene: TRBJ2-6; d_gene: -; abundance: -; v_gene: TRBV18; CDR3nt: TGTGCCAGCTCACCATCGTGGGCCAACGTCCTGACTTTC; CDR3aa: CASSPSWANVLTF
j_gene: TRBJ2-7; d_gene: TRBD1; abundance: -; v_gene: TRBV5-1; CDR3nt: TGCGCCAGCAGCGCAACATTGACCGGGACAGACGACGAGCAGTACTTC; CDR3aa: CASSATLTGTDDEQYF
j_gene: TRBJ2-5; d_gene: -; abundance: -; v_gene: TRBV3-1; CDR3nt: TGTGCCAGCAGCCAATTTGTCCAAGAGACCCAGTACTTC; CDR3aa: CASSQFVQETQYF
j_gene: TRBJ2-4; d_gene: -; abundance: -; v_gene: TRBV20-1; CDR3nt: TGCAGTGCTAGAGATTGGCAGACTAGGACAATAGCCAAAAACATTCAGTACTTC; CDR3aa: CSARDWQTRTIAKNIQYF
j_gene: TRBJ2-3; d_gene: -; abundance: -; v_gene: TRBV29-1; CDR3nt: TGCAGCGTTGGAAGGGACGGCTACAAAGATACGCAGTATTTT; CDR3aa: CSVGRDGYKDTQYF
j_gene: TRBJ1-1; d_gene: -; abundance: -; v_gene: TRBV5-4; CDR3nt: TGTGCCAGCACCCACCTTTCGGGACAAGTGAACACTGAAGCTTTCTTT; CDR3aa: CASTHLSGQVNTEAFF
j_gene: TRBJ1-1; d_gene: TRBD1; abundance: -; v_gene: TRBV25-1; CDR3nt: TGTGCCAGCAGGAGGGACAGGGGAGGCACTGAAGCTTTCTTT; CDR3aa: CASRRDRGGTEAFF
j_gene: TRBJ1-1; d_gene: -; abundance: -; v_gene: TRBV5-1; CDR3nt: TGCGCCAGCAGAAGAGAAGTGAACACTGAAGCTTTCTTT; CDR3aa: CASRREVNTEAFF
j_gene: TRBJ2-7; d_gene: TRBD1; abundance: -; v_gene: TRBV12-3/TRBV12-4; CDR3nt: TGTGCCAGCAGTCCGCCCTCCGGGACAGCTCGCAAGTACGAGCAGTACTTC; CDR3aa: CASSPPSGTARKYEQYF
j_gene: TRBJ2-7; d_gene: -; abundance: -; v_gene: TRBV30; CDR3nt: TGTGCCTGGAGTGTACAAAGTAGCGGTTACTTCTACGAGCAGTACTTC; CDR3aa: CAWSVQSSGYFYEQYF
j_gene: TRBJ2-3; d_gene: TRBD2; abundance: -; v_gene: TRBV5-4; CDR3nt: TGTGCCAGCAGCGACCTAGCTAGCGGGAAGCGTAGCACAGATACGCAGTATTTT; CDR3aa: CASSDLASGKRSTDTQYF
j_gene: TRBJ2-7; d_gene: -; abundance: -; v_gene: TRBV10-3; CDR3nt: TGTGCCATCAGTAGGATGGGCGAGCAGTACTTC; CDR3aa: CAISRMGEQYF
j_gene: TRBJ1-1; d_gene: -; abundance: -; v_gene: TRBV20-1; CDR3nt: TGCAGTGCTAGGGGGGGGGCGATGAACACTGAAGCTTTCTTT; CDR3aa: CSARGGAMNTEAFF
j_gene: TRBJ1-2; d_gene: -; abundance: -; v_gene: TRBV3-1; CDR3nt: TGTGCCAGCAGCGATGACAGACCTAACTATGGCTACACCTTC; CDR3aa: CASSDDRPNYGYTF
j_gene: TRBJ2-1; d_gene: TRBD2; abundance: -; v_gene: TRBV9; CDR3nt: TGTGCCAGCAGCGTTAGCGGGGGGCCCTACAATGAGCAGTTCTTC; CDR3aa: CASSVSGGPYNEQFF
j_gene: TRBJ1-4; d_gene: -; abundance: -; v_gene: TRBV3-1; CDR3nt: TGTGCCAGCAGCCCCCCCGGGCAGGGGATTAATGAAAAACTGTTTTTT; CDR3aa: CASSPPGQGINEKLFF
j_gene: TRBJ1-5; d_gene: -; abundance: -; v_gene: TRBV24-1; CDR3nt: TGTGCCACCAGTGGCCTCCCGGGGCAGCCCCAGCATTTT; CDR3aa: CATSGLPGQPQHF
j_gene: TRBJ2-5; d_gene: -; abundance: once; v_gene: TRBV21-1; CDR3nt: TGTGCCAGCAGCAATTGGCGGGACACCCAAGAGACCCAGTACTTC; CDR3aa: CASSNWRDTQETQYF
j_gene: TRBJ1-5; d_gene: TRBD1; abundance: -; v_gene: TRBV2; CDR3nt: TGTGCCAGCAGGGGTGGACAGGGGTGGGATCAGCCCCAGCATTTT; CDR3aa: CASRGGQGWDQPQHF
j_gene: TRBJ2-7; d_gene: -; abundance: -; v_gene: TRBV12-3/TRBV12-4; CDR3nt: TGTGCCAGCAGTTTAAACGCGGGGCCTTACGAGCAGTACTTC; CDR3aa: CASSLNAGPYEQYF
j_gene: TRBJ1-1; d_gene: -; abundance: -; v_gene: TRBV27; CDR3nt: TGTGCCAGCAGTTTAGGCTGGGCTGAAGCTTTCTTT; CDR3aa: CASSLGWAEAFF
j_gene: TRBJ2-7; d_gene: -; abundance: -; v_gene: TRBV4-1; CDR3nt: TGCGCCAGCAGCCAAAGGCAGCTCCTGTCGGAGCAGTACTTC; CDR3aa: CASSQRQLLSEQYF
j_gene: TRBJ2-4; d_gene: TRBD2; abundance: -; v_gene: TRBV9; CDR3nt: TGTGCCAGCAGCGTAGGGGGCGGGCCACTAGCGTGGACCAAAAACATTCAGTACTTC; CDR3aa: CASSVGGGPLAWTKNIQYF
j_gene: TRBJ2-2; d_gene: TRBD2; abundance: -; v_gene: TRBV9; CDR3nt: TGTGCCAGCAGCGTAGAAGGGTCTAGCGGGAGGCTTTCGGGCACCGGGGAGCTGTTTTTT; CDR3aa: CASSVEGSSGRLSGTGELFF
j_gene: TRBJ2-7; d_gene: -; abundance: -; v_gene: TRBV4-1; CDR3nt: TGCGCCAGCCCCAAGAATCCTAGGGGCCTAACCAACTACGAGCAGTACTTC; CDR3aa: CASPKNPRGLTNYEQYF
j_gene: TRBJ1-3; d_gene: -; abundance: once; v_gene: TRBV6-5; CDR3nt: TGTGCCAGCAGTTACTCAGGGGACTTACACTCTGGAAACACCATATATTTT; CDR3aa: CASSYSGDLHSGNTIYF
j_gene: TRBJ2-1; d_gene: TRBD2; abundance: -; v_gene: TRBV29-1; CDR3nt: TGCAGCGTTGATAGAAGTCAGGGACTAGCGGGGGGCAATGAGCAGTTCTTC; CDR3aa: CSVDRSQGLAGGNEQFF
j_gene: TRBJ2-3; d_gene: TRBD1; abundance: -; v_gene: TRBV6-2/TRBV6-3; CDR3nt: TGTGCCAGCAGCCCCCAGGGACAGCAAACAGATACGCAGTATTTT; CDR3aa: CASSPQGQQTDTQYF
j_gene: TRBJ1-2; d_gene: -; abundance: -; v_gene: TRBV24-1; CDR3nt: TGTGCCACCAGTGGGGACAACGGCTACACCTTC; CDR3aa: CATSGDNGYTF
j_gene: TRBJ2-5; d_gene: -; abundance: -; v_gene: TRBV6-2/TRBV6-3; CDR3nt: TGTGCCAGCAGTTACCCCATCTGGGGAGACCAAGAGACCCAGTACTTC; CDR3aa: CASSYPIWGDQETQYF
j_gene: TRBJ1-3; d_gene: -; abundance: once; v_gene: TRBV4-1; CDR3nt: TGCGCCAGCAGCCAAGAGGCAAGCTCTGGAAACACCATATATTTT; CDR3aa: CASSQEASSGNTIYF
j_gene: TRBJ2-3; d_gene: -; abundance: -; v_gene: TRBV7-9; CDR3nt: TGTGCCAGCAGCTTAGCGGGGGGTCCACGCACAGATACGCAGTATTTT; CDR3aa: CASSLAGGPRTDTQYF
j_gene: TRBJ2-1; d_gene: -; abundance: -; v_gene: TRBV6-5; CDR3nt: TGTGCCAGTGGAAGGGTGGATGAGCAGTTCTTC; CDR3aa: CASGRVDEQFF
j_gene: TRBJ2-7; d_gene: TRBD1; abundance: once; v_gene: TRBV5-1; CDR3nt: TGCGCCAGCAGCCCCGCCGGACAGGTTACCTACGAGCAGTACTTC; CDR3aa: CASSPAGQVTYEQYF
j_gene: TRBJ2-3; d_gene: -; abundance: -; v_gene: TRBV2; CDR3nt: TGTGCCAACAGGGCCCGATCTAGCACAGATACGCAGTATTTT; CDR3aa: CANRARSSTDTQYF
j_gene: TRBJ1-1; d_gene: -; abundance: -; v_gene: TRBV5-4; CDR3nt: TGTGCCAGCAGCTTCGGGCAGGGGCGAACTGAAGCTTTCTTT; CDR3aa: CASSFGQGRTEAFF
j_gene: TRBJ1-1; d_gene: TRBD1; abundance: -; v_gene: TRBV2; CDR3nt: TGTGCCAGCAGTGGCGGACAGGGAACGTTTGAAGCTTTCTTT; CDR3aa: CASSGGQGTFEAFF
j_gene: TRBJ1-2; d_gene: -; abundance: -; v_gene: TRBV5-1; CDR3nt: TGCGCCAGCAGCTTGACCGGGGGCCCCTATGGCTACACCTTC; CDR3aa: CASSLTGGPYGYTF
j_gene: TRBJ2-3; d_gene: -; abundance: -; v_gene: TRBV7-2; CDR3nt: TGTGCCAGCAGCTTTGACAGCAACACAGATACGCAGTATTTT; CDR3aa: CASSFDSNTDTQYF